The entry below describes one T cell receptor beta chain. No antigen is known for it. Within one base of it there is no much larger clone, and no base qualities were kept. The CDR3 starts with the cysteine, ends with the phenylalanine, and has 14 residues. Only the CDR3 DNA stays, 42 bases, in frame from base 1. V drops 4 bases and J drops 2 bases, leaving 14 bases in between. The germline V gene (reference sequence) specifies GTSNPN as CDR1 and SVGIG as CDR2. The sample originates from a study of radiotherapy plus CTLA-4 blockade in lung cancer (dated by TCRdb to 2017 to 2018). About the study as a whole: Objective responses occurred in about 19% of enrolled patients, and over 30% achieved disease control.

Points the paper makes about the study in general: After treatment with radiotherapy and ipilimumab, TCR clones that originated in tumors expanded in peripheral blood. The strongest predictors of response, as reported, were early dynamic changes in blood T cell clones along with a rise in serum interferon-beta after radiation.

In this study, focal radiation therapy paired with CTLA-4 blockade (ipilimumab) was tested in patients who had chemo-refractory metastatic non-small-cell lung cancer. Library preparation was by the immunoSEQ multiplex PCR assay. Entries here come from immuneACCESS through TCRdb and include only in-frame sequences with V and J called. Some clones fail to appear in such tables; in the studies checked, an unresolved V gene covers under half of the shortfall, and the cause of the remainder is unknown. Recorded for this sample are about 100,000 clones; 80% to 90% of them occurred a single time. The ten largest clones take up over 0.75% of the sample.

The origin of this receptor is a human donor with non-small cell lung cancer who had stable disease on radiotherapy plus ipilimumab. Sequencing used peripheral blood, obtained from a patient treated with radiotherapy plus ipilimumab. The chain couples TRBV30 to TRBJ1-2; a tentative D call is TRBD1 (5 bases match). The CDR3 here reads CAWKPPRGNYGYTF. The DNA sequence follows: TGTGCCTGGAAGCCCCCTCGGGGGAACTATGGCTACACCTTC.